This T cell receptor (beta chain) was captured by sequencing in a study of blood T cells in healthy people across ages. Overall study results and limits: No one knew whether donors had CMV, which possibly confounded expanded clonotype changes.

With a J-beta primer mix and a sample-barcoded 5' primer, a second PCR ran about 7 to 12 cycles. Sequencing of every sample gave 3 million or more CDR3-containing paired-end reads. TCRdb analysed the 5' RACE reads with MiXCR anew, one entry per CDR3 protein. The sample carries roughly 800,000 distinct CDR3 sequences, about three fifths recorded once. Only a few counts were recorded for this clonotype. What it binds is not known. Trimming took 1 base from V and 2 from J; bases not matched to a gene: 8. This CDR3 comprises 17 residues. Germline V gene data show CDR1 as LGHNA and CDR2 as YNFKEQ. At least 6.5 million PBMCs were isolated per sample.

The sample comprised blood. The sequence was collected from a man under 40 in good health. J is TRBJ2-3 and V is TRBV4-2; 8 nucleotides align to TRBD2. The CDR3 DNA reads as TGTGCCAGCAGCCAAGGCGGCGCGGGGGGACTCACAGATACGCAGTATTTT. This gives the protein CASSQGGAGGLTDTQYF.